This T cell receptor beta chain was captured by sequencing in a study of blood T cell repertoires in COVID-19. Study as a whole: The analysed material was cDNA or gDNA that came from T cells, B-cell-depleted T cells, or PBMCs.

As originally analysed: Reference gene primer amplification gave nucleated cell count estimates. The protocol was immunoSEQ multiplex PCR, while the TCRdb copy is restricted to in-frame clones and leaves out a portion. V, J and clone size were drawn from that table, and D and trimming were deduced from the DNA. Of some 110,000 clones in the sample, roughly 87% are singletons; the top ten hold 7.7%. The CDR3 has 14 amino acids. The germline CDR1 and CDR2 sequences are SNHLY and FYNNEI. Trimming removed 4 bases at V and 0 bases at J, with 10 bases between. The rearrangement uses TRBV2 and TRBJ2-7, with D possibly being TRBD2 (5 bases). Sequencing input: peripheral blood. This sequence was found in a human donor in a cohort sampled during active COVID-19. CDR3 region: CASSGSGFSYEQYF. CDR3 nucleotide sequence: TGTGCCAGCAGTGGGTCGGGGTTCTCCTACGAGCAGTACTTC.